This T cell receptor beta chain was captured by sequencing in a study of beta chain features in type 1 diabetes. Study-wide background: All of the samples together had 107,917,701 sorted cells examined.

The germline gives CDR1 SGDLS, CDR2 YYNGEE. The V and J ends lost 0 bases and 4 bases respectively, with 4 bases between them. The CDR3 has 12 residues. cDNA synthesis used the whole RNA isolate, giving expressed TCRB sequences. The repertoire was sequenced with immunoSEQ multiplex PCR; TCRdb's copy has only in-frame clones and lacks some. The sample holds around 21,000 clones, 45% to 50% seen once. Sorting based on CD45RO/CCR7/CD25/CD127/CD95/CD27 separated CD4+ naive, central memory, regulatory and stem cell-like memory cells. Comment on this clone: Its antigen remains unidentified.

Findings and limits, study-wide: VDJ junctions from patients with type 1 diabetes contained fewer insertions and more deletions. Reads derived from cDNA could over-represent cells showing high TCR expression.

V and J are TRBV9 and TRBJ1-2; D remains ambiguous. Sequencing input: stem cell memory CD4+ T cells from blood. This sequence originates from a young man in good health. The CDR3, as DNA: TGTGCCAGCAGCGTAGAGAGCTATGGCTACACCTTC. It encodes CASSVESYGYTF.